The entry below describes one TCR beta chain. This sample is part of a study of OX40 agonist ivuxolimab in advanced cancers. The CDR3 length is 15 residues. V was shortened by 0 bases and J by 5 bases, with 12 bases between the two germline ends. Germline V gene lookup returns CDR1 SGHRS and CDR2 YFSETQ. TCRdb keeps only in-frame clones here, not all; method: immunoSEQ multiplex PCR. In the table there are about 82,000 clones, about nine tenths of which are singletons. Specimen: CD4+ or CD8+ T cells sorted from blood, collected in a trial of the OX40 agonist ivuxolimab. This sequence originates from an adult with an advanced solid tumor such as melanoma, head and neck, liver or kidney cancer. The V call is TRBV5-1, the J call TRBJ2-1; D gene uncertain. The CDR3 DNA sequence: TGCGCCAGCAGCTTGGGGCAGCCCCTGAACAATGAGCAGTTCTTC. Protein sequence: CASSLGQPLNNEQFF.